This T cell receptor (beta chain) was identified during a study of radiation and T cells in renal cell carcinoma. Germline V CDR1 and CDR2: ENHRY, SYGVKD. Trimming pared 8 bases from V and 7 bases from J, leaving 15 bases between. This CDR3 region has 13 residues. The protocol was immunoSEQ multiplex PCR, while the TCRdb copy is restricted to in-frame clones and leaves out a portion. The sample has some 150,000 clones, approximately 86% seen once. Indicated time point: blood 2 weeks post-SBRT. Treatment meaning: 15 Gy SBRT to primary tumor, nephrectomy 4 weeks later. This TCR was recovered from a woman aged 50 to 60 with renal cell carcinoma. This chain uses TRBV10-3 with TRBJ1-3; D not resolved. The sequencing here drew on blood, taken from a patient whose treatment included radiotherapy and nephrectomy. DNA of the CDR3: TGTGCCATCGGAAGTCTGGGATCGAACACCATATATTTT. As protein: CAIGSLGSNTIYF.